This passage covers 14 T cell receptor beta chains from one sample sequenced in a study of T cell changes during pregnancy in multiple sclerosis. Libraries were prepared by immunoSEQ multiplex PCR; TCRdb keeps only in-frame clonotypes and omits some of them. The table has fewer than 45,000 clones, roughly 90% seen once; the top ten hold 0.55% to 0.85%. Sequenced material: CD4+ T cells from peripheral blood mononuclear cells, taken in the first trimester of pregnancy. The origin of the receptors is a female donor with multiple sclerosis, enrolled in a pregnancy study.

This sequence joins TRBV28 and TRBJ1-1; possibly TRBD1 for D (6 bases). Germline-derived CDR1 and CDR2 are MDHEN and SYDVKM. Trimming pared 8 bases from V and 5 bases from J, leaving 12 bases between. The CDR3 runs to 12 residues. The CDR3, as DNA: TGTGCCAGCGCAGGGGCGTTGACTGAAGCTTTCTTT. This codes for CASAGALTEAFF.

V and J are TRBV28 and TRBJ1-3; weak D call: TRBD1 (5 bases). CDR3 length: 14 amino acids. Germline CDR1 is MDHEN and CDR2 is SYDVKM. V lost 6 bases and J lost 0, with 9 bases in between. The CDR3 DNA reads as TGTGCCAGCAGCACAGGATTCTCTGGAAACACCATATATTTT. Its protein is CASSTGFSGNTIYF. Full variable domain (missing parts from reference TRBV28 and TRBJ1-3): DVKVTQSSRYLVKRTGEKVFLECVQDMDHENMFWYRQDPGLGLRLIYFSYDVKMKEKGDIPEGYSVSREKKERFSLILESASTNQTSMYLCASSTGFSGNTIYFGEGSWLTVV.

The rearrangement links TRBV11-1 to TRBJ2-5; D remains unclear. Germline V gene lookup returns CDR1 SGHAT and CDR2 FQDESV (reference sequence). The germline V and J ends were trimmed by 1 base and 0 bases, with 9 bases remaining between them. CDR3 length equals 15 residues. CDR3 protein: CASSLELPYQETQYF. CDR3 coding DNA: TGTGCCAGCAGCTTAGAACTCCCATACCAAGAGACCCAGTACTTC.

CDR3 sequence: CASSPGSSYEQYF. The CDR3 DNA is TGTGCCAGCAGCCCTGGGAGCTCCTACGAGCAGTACTTC. The rearrangement links TRBV27 to TRBJ2-7; possibly TRBD2 for D (5 bases). Germline V CDR1 and CDR2: MNHEY, SMNVEV (reference sequence). There are 13 residues in the CDR3. V lost 6 bases, J lost 0 bases, and 9 bases lay in between.

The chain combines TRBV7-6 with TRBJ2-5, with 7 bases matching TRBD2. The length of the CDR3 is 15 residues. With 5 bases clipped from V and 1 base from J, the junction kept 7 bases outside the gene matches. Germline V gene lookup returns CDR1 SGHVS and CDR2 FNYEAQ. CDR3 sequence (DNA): TGTGCCAGCAGCCCTTCCGGGACTACCCAAGAGACCCAGTACTTC. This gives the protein CASSPSGTTQETQYF.

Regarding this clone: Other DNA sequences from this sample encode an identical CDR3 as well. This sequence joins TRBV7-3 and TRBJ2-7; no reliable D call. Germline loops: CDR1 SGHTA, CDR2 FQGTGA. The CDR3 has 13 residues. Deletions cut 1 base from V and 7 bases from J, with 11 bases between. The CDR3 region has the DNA TGTGCCAGCAGCTTAATTACGGGTGGAGAGCAGTACTTC. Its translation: CASSLITGGEQYF.

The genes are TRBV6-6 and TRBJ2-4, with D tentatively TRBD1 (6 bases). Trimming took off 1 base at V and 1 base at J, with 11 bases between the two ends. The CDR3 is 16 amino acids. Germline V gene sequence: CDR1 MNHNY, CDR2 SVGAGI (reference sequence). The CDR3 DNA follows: TGTGCCAGCAGTTACTTACAGGGATTCGCCAAAAACATTCAGTACTTC. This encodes CASSYLQGFAKNIQYF.

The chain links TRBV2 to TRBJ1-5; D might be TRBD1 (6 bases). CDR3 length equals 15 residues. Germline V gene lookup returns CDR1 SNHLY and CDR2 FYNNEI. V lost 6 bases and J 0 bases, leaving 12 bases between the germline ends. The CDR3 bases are TGTGCCAGCAGGGCCAGGGGATATAGCAATCAGCCCCAGCATTTT. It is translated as CASRARGYSNQPQHF.

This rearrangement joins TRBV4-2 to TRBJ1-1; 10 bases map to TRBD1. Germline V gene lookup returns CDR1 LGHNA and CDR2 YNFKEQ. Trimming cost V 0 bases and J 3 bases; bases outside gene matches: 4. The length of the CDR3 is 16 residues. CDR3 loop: CASSQDTGTGDTEAFF. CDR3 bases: TGTGCCAGCAGCCAAGATACAGGGACAGGGGACACTGAAGCTTTCTTT.

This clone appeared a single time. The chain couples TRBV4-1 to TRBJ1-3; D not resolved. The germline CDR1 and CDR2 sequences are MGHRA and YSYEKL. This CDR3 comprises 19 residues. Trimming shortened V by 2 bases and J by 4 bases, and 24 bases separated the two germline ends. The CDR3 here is CASSQLLATWQSLGNTIYF. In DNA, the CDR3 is TGCGCCAGCAGCCAACTACTCGCGACATGGCAGAGCCTAGGAAACACCATATATTTT.

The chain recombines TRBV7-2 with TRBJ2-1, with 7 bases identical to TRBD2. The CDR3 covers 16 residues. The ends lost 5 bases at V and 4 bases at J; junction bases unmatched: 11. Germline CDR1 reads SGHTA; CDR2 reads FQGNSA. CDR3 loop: CASSKSGTPRYNEQFF. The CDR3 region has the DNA TGTGCCAGCAGCAAGAGCGGGACGCCCAGGTACAATGAGCAGTTCTTC.

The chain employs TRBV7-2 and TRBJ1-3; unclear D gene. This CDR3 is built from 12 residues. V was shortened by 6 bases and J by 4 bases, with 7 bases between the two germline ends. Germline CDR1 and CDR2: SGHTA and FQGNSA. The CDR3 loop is CASRSKGNTIYF. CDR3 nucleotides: TGTGCCAGCAGATCCAAAGGAAACACCATATATTTT.

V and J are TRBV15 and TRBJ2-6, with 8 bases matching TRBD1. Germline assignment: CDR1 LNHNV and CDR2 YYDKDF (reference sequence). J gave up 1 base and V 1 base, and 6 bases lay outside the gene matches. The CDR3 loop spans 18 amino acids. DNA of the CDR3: TGTGCCACCAGCAGAGGGGGACAGGTGGGGTCTGGGGCCAACGTCCTGACTTTC. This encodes CATSRGGQVGSGANVLTF.

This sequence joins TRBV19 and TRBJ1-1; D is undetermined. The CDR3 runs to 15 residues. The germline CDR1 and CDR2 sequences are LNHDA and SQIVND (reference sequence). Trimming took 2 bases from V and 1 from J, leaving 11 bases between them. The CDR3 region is CASSIYRRPNTEAFF. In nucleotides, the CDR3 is TGTGCCAGTAGTATATACAGACGTCCGAACACTGAAGCTTTCTTT.